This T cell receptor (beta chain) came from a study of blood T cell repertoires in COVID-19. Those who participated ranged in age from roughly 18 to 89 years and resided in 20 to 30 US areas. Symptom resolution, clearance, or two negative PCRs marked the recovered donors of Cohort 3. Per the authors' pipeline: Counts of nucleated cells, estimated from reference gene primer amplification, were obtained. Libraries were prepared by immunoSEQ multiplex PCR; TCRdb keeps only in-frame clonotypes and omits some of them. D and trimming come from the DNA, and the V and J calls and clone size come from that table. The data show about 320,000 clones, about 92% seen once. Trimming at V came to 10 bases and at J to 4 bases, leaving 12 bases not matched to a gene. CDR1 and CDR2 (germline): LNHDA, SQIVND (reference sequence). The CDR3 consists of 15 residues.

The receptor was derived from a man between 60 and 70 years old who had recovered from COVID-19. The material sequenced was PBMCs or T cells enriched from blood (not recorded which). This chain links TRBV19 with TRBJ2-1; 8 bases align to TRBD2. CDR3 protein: CATSPAGGGYNEQFF. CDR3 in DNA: TGTGCCACCTCACCCGCGGGGGGCGGGTACAATGAGCAGTTCTTC.